The rows below give T cell receptor beta chains drawn from one sample of a study of shared clonotypes between healthy human individuals. Produced via immunoSEQ multiplex PCR; TCRdb's table is partial and in-frame only. The data show roughly 1 million clones, approximately 80% seen once. The specimen was memory CD4+ T cells from PBMCs. These receptors were obtained from a man younger than 30 in good health. Some clones in this sample may be carry-over from other donors' samples. Both conserved end residues are part of each CDR3.

v_call,j_call,cdr3_aa
TRBV7-9,TRBJ1-1,CASSRQGGNTEAFF
TRBV29-1,TRBJ1-1,CSVGRQARTEAFF
TRBV2,TRBJ1-4,CASSGGGGEKLFF
TRBV7-7,TRBJ2-5,CASSLDRRAGTQYF
TRBV19,TRBJ1-1,CASSITLNTEAFF
TRBV28,TRBJ2-7,CASSLVQDNEQYF
TRBV27,TRBJ1-1,CATTAGRGLTEAFF
TRBV5-1,TRBJ1-1,CASSLSGTANTEAFF
TRBV7-7,TRBJ2-1,CASSPGLKGSYNEQFF
TRBV28,TRBJ2-7,CASSSGQTSYEQYF
TRBV5-1,TRBJ1-4,CASSLVSGGAGEKLFF
TRBV10-3,TRBJ1-1,CAISGQGPNEAFF
TRBV4-1,TRBJ1-6,CASSQVTGATNSPLHF
TRBV6-5,.,CASSSGQHPGYEQYF
TRBV9,TRBJ1-1,CASSVGLWGEAEAFF
TRBV7-2,TRBJ2-3,CASSLDATGWYLF
TRBV4-2,TRBJ1-2,CASSQERQGYGYTF
TRBV27,TRBJ2-7,CASSPLPMADPPYEQYF
TRBV30,TRBJ2-3,CAWSQVSSTDTQYF
TRBV2,TRBJ2-7,CASRGTYEQYF
TRBV6-5,TRBJ2-5,CASRRGLAGETQYF
TRBV27,TRBJ2-2,CASSQRQGAGELFF
TRBV6-5,TRBJ1-1,CASRRGLLNTEAFF
TRBV19,TRBJ1-2,CASSITYLNGQDENYGYTF
TRBV5-1,TRBJ2-1,CASSLGTGKDWKPNEQFF
TRBV6-5,TRBJ2-2,CASGRLAGNTGELFF
TRBV30,TRBJ2-5,CAWTRTLQETQYF
TRBV10-3,TRBJ1-1,CAIKLETGIATEAFF
TRBV6-4,TRBJ2-1,CASPGSRSYNEQFF
TRBV15,TRBJ2-5,CATSRVSETQYF
TRBV5-4,TRBJ2-5,CASSLEQGAQETQYF
TRBV2,TRBJ2-5,CASGGSLETQYF
TRBV29-1,TRBJ2-7,CSVEGLAGSGYEQYF
TRBV7-2,TRBJ2-2,CASSVGLAGGGELFF
TRBV7-6,TRBJ2-3,CASSFTSLTDTQYF
TRBV5-1,TRBJ1-4,CASSLGAGGYEKLFF
TRBV7-2,TRBJ1-5,CASSPRQGGQPQHF
TRBV30,TRBJ1-2,CAWRGLTEAAGYTF
TRBV7-2,TRBJ2-3,CASSLERLQRGTDTQYF
TRBV2,TRBJ2-7,CASTSLAGTGSF
TRBV2,TRBJ2-7,CASRGLAGPLSYEQYF
TRBV6-5,TRBJ2-1,CASSPSPRGYNEQFF
TRBV4-3,TRBJ2-1,CASSQDGASGSRNEQFF
TRBV29-1,TRBJ2-1,CSVARTVYEQFF
TRBV30,TRBJ1-1,CAWSDGGAMAAFF
TRBV5-1,TRBJ1-3,CASSLTDSGNTIYF
TRBV4-1,TRBJ1-2,CASSQLADYGYTF
TRBV4-1,TRBJ1-2,CASSQAIRGYGYTF
TRBV19,TRBJ1-1,CASSKTSGGEAFF
TRBV7-8,TRBJ2-7,CASSRDSSPYEQYF